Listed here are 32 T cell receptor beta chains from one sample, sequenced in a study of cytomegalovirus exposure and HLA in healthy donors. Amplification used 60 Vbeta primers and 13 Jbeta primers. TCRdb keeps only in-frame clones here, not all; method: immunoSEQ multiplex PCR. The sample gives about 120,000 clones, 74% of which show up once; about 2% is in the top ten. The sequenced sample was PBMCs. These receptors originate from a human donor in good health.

The CDR3 nucleotides are TGTGCCAGCAGGCCTAGCGGGAGCAATGAGCAGTTCTTC. It is translated as CASRPSGSNEQFF. The chain is built from TRBV27 and TRBJ2-1, with 10 bases identical to TRBD2. The germline CDR1 and CDR2 sequences are MNHEY and SMNVEV (reference sequence). The CDR3 contains 13 residues. V gave up 6 bases and J gave up 6 bases; unmatched junction bases: 2.

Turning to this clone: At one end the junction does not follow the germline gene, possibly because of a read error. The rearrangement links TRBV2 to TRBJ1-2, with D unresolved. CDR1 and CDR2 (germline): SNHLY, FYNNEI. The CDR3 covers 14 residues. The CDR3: CASSDGSTNYGYIF. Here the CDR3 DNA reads TGTGCCAGCAGTGATGGCAGTACTAACTATGGCTACATCTTC.

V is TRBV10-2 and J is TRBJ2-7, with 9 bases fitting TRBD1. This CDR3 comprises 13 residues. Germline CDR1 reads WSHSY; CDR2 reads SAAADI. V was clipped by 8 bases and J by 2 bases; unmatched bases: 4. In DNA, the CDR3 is TGCGCCAGCTCCCGGGACAGGGCCTACGAGCAGTACTTC. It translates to CASSRDRAYEQYF.

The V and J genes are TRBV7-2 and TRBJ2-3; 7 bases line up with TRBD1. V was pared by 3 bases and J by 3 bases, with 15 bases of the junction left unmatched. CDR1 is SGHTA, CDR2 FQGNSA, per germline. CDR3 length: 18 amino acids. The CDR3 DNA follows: TGTGCCAGCAGCTTCCCCCATGTCCCGGGACAGCTAACAGATACGCAGTATTTT. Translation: CASSFPHVPGQLTDTQYF. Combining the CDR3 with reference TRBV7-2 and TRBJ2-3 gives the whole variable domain GAGVSQSPSNKVTEKGKDVELRCDPISGHTALYWYRQSLGQGLEFLIYFQGNSAPDKSGLPSDRFSAERTGGSVSTLTIQRTQQEDSAVYLCASSFPHVPGQLTDTQYFGPGTRLTVL.

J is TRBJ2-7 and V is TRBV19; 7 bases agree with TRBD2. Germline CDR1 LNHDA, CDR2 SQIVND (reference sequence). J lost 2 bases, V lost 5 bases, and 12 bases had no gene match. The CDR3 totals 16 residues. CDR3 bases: TGTGCCAGTAGTCCGGTACTAGCGAACCCTCCCTACGAGCAGTACTTC. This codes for CASSPVLANPPYEQYF.

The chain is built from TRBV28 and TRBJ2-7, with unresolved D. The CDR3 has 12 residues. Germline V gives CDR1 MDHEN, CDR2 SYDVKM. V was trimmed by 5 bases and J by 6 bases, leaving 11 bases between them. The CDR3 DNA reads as TGTGCCAGCAGTGGGCAGGTAGGCGAGCAGTACTTC. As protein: CASSGQVGEQYF.

The CDR3 here is CASSSWTSGIGDTQYF. CDR3 DNA sequence: TGTGCCAGCAGCTCGTGGACTAGCGGGATTGGGGATACGCAGTATTTT. The chain combines TRBV11-2 with TRBJ2-3; TRBD2 matches at 12 bases. Germline assignment: CDR1 SGHAT and CDR2 FQNNGV. V gave up 4 bases and J gave up 6 bases; unmatched junction bases: 8. There are 16 residues in the CDR3.

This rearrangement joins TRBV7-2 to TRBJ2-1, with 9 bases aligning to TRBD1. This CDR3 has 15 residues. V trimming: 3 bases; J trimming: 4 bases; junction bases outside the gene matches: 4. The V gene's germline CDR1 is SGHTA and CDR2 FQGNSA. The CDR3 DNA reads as TGTGCCAGCAGCTTTACAGGGGGCAGGTACAATGAGCAGTTCTTC. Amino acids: CASSFTGGRYNEQFF.

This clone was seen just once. The CDR3 protein is CASSLGREETQYF. CDR3 DNA sequence: TGTGCCAGCAGTTTAGGCAGGGAAGAGACCCAGTACTTC. The V and J genes are TRBV28 and TRBJ2-5, with D possibly TRBD1 on 5 matching bases. Trimming pared 2 bases from V and 3 bases from J, leaving 7 bases between. Germline loops: CDR1 MDHEN, CDR2 SYDVKM. This CDR3 comprises 13 residues.

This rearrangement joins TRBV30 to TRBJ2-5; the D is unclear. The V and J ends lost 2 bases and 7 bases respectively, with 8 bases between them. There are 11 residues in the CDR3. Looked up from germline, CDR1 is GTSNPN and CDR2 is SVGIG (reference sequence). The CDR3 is CAWSTDRTQYF. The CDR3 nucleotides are TGTGCCTGGAGTACAGATCGGACCCAGTACTTC. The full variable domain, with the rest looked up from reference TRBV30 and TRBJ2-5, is SQTIHQWPATLVQPVGSPLSLECTVEGTSNPNLYWYRQAAGRGLQLLFYSVGIGQISSEVPQNLSASRPQDRQFILSSKKLLLSDSGFYLCAWSTDRTQYFGPGTRLLVL.

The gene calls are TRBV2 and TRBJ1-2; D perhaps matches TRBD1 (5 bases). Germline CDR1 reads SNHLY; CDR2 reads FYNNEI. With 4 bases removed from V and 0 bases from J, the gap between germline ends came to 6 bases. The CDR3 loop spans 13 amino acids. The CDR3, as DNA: TGTGCCAGCAGTGGACAGCCTAACTATGGCTACACCTTC. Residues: CASSGQPNYGYTF.

The CDR3 protein is CASSPESSGPYEQYF. CDR3 nucleotide sequence: TGTGCCAGCTCACCGGAATCTAGCGGACCCTACGAGCAGTACTTC. The chain joins TRBV18 to TRBJ2-7, with 7 bases aligning to TRBD2. The CDR3 loop spans 15 amino acids. Germline loops: CDR1 KGHSH, CDR2 LQKENI. With 3 bases clipped from V and 2 bases from J, the junction kept 7 bases outside the gene matches.

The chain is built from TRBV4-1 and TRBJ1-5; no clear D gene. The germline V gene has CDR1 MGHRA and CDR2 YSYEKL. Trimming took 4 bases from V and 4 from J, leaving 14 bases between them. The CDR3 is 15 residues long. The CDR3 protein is CASSLRQDSNQPQHF. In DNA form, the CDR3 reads TGCGCCAGCAGCCTCCGCCAGGATTCGAATCAGCCCCAGCATTTT.

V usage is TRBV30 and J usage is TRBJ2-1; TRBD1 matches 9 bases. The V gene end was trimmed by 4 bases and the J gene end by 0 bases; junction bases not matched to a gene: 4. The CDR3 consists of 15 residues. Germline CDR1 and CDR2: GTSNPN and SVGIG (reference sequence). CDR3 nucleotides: TGTGCCTGGACCCGGACAGGGGTCTCCTACAATGAGCAGTTCTTC. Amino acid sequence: CAWTRTGVSYNEQFF.

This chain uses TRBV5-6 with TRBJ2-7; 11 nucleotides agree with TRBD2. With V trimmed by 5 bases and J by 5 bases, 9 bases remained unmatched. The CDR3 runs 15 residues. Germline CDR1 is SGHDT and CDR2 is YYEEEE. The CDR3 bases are TGTGCCAGCAGTCCCACTAGCGGGAGACGCCACGAGCAGTACTTC. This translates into CASSPTSGRRHEQYF.

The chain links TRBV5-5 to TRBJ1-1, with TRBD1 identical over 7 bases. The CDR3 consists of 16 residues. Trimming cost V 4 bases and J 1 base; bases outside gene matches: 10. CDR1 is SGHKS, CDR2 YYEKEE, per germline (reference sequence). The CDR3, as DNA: TGTGCCAGCAGCCAACGAGAAGACAGGGCGAACACTGAAGCTTTCTTT. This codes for CASSQREDRANTEAFF.

CDR3: CASSPTTPGGTQYF. CDR3 DNA sequence: TGTGCCAGTAGTCCGACCACCCCGGGGGGGACCCAGTACTTC. This chain uses TRBV19 with TRBJ2-5; TRBD2 aligns across 7 bases. Losses at the gene ends were 5 bases for V and 7 bases for J; bases not matched to a gene: 10. Germline V lookup: CDR1 LNHDA, CDR2 SQIVND (reference sequence). The CDR3 runs to 14 residues.

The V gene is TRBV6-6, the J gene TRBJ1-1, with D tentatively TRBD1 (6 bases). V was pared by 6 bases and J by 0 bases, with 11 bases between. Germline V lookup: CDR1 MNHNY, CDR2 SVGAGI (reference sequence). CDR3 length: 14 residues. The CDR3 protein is CASRPGDMNTEAFF. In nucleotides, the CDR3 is TGTGCCAGCAGACCCGGGGACATGAACACTGAAGCTTTCTTT.

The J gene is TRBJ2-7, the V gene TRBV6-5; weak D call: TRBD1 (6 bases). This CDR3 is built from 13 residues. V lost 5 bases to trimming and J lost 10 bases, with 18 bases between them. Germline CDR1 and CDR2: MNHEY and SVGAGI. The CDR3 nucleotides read TGTGCCAGCAGTAGGAAACGTACAGGGTTCCAGTACTTC. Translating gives CASSRKRTGFQYF.

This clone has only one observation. This chain's CDR3 is CASSLTGGMNTEAFF. The DNA for the CDR3 is TGTGCCAGCAGCTTGACAGGGGGGATGAACACTGAAGCTTTCTTT. The genes are TRBV7-3 and TRBJ1-1; TRBD1 agrees at 9 bases. There are 15 residues in the CDR3. CDR1 and CDR2 (germline): SGHTA, FQGTGA. The junction had 2 bases not matched to a gene; V was cut back by 3 bases and J by 0 bases. The entire variable domain, with the rest obtained from reference TRBV7-3 and TRBJ1-1, is as follows: GAGVSQTPSNKVTEKGKYVELRCDPISGHTALYWYRQSLGQGPEFLIYFQGTGAADDSGLPNDRFFAVRPEGSVSTLKIQRTERGDSAVYLCASSLTGGMNTEAFFGQGTRLTVV.

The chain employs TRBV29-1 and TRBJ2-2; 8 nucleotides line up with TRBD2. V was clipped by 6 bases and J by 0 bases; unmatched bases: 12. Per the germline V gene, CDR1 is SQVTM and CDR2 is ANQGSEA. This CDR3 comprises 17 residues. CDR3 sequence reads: CSVARGGMGSNTGELFF. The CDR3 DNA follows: TGCAGCGTGGCCCGCGGGGGGATGGGTTCGAACACCGGGGAGCTGTTTTTT.

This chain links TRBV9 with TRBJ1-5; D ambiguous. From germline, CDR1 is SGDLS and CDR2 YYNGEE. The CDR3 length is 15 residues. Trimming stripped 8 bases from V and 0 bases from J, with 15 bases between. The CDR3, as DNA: TGTGCCAGTGCGAGGACTGCTTATAGCAATCAGCCCCAGCATTTT. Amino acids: CASARTAYSNQPQHF.

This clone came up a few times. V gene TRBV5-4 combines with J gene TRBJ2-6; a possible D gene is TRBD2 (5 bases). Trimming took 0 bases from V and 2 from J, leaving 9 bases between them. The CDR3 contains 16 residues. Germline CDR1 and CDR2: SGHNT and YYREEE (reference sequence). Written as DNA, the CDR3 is TGTGCCAGCAGCTTGGATCCGGGGACTGGGGCCAACGTCCTGACTTTC. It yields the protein CASSLDPGTGANVLTF.

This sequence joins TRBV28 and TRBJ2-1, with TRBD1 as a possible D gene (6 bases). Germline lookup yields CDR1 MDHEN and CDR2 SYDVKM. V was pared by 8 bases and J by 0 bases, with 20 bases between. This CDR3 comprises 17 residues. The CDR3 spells CASQTQDSSISYNEQFF. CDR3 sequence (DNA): TGTGCCAGCCAAACTCAGGACAGCTCGATCTCCTACAATGAGCAGTTCTTC.

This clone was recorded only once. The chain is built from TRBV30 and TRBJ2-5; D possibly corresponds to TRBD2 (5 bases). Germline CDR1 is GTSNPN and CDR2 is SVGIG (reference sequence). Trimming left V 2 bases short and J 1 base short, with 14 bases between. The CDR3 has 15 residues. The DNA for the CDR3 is TGTGCCTGGAGTCGCATACAGCGGTTCCAAGAGACCCAGTACTTC. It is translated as CAWSRIQRFQETQYF.

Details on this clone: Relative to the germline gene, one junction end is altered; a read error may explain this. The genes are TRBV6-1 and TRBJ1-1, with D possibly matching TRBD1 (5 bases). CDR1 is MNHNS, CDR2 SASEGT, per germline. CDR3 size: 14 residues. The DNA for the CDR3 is TGTGCCAGCAGTGAATGGGGCAAGAACGCTGAAGCTTTCTTT. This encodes CASSEWGKNAEAFF.

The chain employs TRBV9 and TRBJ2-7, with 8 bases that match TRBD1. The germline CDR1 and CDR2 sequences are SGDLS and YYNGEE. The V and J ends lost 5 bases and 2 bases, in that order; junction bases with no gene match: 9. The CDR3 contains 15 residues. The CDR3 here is CASSVTGGPPYEQYF. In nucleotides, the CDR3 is TGTGCCAGCAGTGTAACAGGGGGACCTCCCTACGAGCAGTACTTC.

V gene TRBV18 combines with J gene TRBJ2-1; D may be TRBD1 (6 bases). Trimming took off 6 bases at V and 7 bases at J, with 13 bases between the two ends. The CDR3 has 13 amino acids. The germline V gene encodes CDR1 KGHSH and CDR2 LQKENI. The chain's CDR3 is CASSSGQHNEQFF. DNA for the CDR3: TGTGCCAGCTCCTCAGGACAGCATAATGAGCAGTTCTTC.

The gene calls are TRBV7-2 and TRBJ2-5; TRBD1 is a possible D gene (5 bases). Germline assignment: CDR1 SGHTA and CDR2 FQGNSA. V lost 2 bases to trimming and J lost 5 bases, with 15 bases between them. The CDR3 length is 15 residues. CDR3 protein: CASSLTRAGRETQYF. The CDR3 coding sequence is TGTGCCAGCAGCTTAACCAGGGCAGGACGGGAGACCCAGTACTTC. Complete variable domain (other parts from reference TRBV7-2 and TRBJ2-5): GAGVSQSPSNKVTEKGKDVELRCDPISGHTALYWYRQSLGQGLEFLIYFQGNSAPDKSGLPSDRFSAERTGGSVSTLTIQRTQQEDSAVYLCASSLTRAGRETQYFGPGTRLLVL.

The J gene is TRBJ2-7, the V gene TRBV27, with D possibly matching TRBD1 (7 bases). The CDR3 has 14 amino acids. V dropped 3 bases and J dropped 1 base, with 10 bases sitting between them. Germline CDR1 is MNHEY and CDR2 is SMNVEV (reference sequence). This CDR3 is CASSLTGRSYEQYF. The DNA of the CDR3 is TGTGCCAGCAGTTTGACAGGGAGGTCCTACGAGCAGTACTTC.

CDR3 amino acids: CASSHLGGTGDYGYTF. CDR3 bases: TGTGCCAGCAGCCACCTAGGGGGTACAGGGGACTATGGCTACACCTTC. The chain is built from TRBV7-9 and TRBJ1-2; 7 nucleotides line up with TRBD1. J was trimmed by 3 bases and V by 5 bases; bases with no gene match: 12. CDR1 SEHNR and CDR2 FQNEAQ come from the germline V gene (reference sequence). The CDR3 length is 16 residues.

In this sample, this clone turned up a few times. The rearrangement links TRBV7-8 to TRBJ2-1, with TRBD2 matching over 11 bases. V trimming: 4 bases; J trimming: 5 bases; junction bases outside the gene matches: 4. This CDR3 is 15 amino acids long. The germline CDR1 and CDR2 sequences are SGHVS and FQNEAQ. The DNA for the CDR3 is TGTGCCAGCAGCTCCAGACTAGCGGGGAACAATGAGCAGTTCTTC. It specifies CASSSRLAGNNEQFF. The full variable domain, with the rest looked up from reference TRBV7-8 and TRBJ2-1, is GAGVSQSPRYKVAKRGQDVALRCDPISGHVSLFWYQQALGQGPEFLTYFQNEAQLDKSGLPSDRFFAERPEGSVSTLKIQRTQQEDSAVYLCASSSRLAGNNEQFFGPGTRLTVL.